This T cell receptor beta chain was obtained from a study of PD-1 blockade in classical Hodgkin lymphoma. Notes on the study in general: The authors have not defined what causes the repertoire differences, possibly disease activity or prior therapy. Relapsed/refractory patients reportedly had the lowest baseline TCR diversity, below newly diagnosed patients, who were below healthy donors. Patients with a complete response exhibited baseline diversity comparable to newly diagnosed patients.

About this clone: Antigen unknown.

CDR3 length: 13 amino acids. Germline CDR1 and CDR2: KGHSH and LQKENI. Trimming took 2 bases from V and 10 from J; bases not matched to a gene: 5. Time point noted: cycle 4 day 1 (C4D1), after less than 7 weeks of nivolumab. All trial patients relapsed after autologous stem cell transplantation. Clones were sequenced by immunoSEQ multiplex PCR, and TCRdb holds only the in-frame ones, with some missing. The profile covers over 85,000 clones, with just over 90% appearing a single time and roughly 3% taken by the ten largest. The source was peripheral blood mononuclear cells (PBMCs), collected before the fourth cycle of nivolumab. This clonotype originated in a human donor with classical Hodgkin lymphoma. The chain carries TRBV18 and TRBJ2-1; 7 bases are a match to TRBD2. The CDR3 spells CASSPSSAGEQFF. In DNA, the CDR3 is TGTGCCAGCTCACCATCGTCAGCGGGGGAGCAGTTCTTC.